This T cell receptor (beta chain) was sequenced for a study of early T cells in non-severe SARS-CoV-2 infection. Study as a whole: The authors sequenced bulk RNA from unsorted whole blood, leaving chains unpaired.

Points from the study as a whole: Database matching using VDJdb favored anti-spike CD8 responses, with private and CD4 specificities left missing.

There are 15 residues in the CDR3. The V end lost 3 bases, the J end lost 0 bases, and 9 bases lay between the germline ends. Germline assignment: CDR1 SNHLY and CDR2 FYNNEI. Sample share makes this clonotype medium-sized (0.01 to 0.1%). Its antigen is still unknown. TCRdb reanalysed the 5' RACE reads using MiXCR and keeps one entry per CDR3 protein. Of around 26,000 distinct CDR3 sequences listed, approximately 5% are singletons. The genes are TRBV2 and TRBJ1-3; the D is unclear. This TCR derives from an adult who was a healthcare worker with PCR-confirmed SARS-CoV-2 infection or an uninfected control (not recorded which). The material sequenced was whole blood. The CDR3 loop is CASSEGRLSGNTIYF. Written as DNA, the CDR3 is TGTGCCAGCAGTGAGGGCAGACTCTCTGGAAACACCATATATTTT.